This T cell receptor beta chain was observed in a study of shared clonotypes between healthy human individuals. Study context: CD4 naive cells filled three plates per donor, CD4 memory three, CD8 naive two and CD8 memory one.

In the naive CD8 group, cells lacked CD45RO and were positively selected for CCR7, so terminally differentiated effector memory CD45RA+ cells were left out. About this clone: The antigen remains undetermined. Other DNA variants within this sample encode the same CDR3.

Across several immunoSEQ plates, the genomic DNA of each subset was split evenly. Clones were read by immunoSEQ multiplex PCR, and TCRdb kept only the in-frame ones, dropping some. Here the sample spans some 1,900,000 clones, about 95% being singletons. Germline CDR1 and CDR2: SGHRS and YFSETQ. The ends were cut back, 2 bases at V and 3 bases at J, with 12 bases in the middle. CDR3 length equals 14 residues. Study-level results: For naive CD4 cells, roughly 5.5% of clonotypes were shared across a handful of donors. The study found lower generation probabilities in non-shared clonotypes than in those shared by all four donors.

The rearrangement uses TRBV5-1 and TRBJ2-7, with a possible D match to TRBD1 (5 bases). The clonotype comes from a man between 18 and 35 years old in good health. Sequenced: naive CD8+ T cells sorted from blood. CDR3 nucleotide sequence: TGCGCCAGCAGCTTTGGGCAGGGAAGCTACGAGCAGTACTTC. As protein: CASSFGQGSYEQYF.